The T cell receptor (beta chain) under discussion was sequenced for a study of blood T cell repertoires in COVID-19. CDR1 and CDR2 (germline): SGHDT, YYEEEE. This CDR3 has 12 residues. Trimming left V 4 bases short and J 16 bases short, with 18 bases between. Assay: immunoSEQ multiplex PCR; the TCRdb copy retains only in-frame clones and omits some. The sample consists of roughly 230,000 clones, over 85% of them appearing once. The clonotype comes from a woman under 40 with acute COVID-19. The sequencing sample was made of PBMCs or T cells enriched from blood (not recorded which). The chain has TRBV5-6 and TRBJ2-1, with TRBD2 as a possible D gene (6 bases). The CDR3 region is CASSRVGREDFF. DNA of the CDR3: TGTGCCAGCAGCCGCGTTGGCAGGGAGGACTTCTTC.